This T cell receptor beta chain was recovered during a study of vaccination and CD4 T cells after COVID-19. Study summary: Each of the control cultures got a CEFX pool, an HIV-1 Nef pool, or no peptide.

The germline CDR1 and CDR2 sequences are DFQATT and SNEGSKA (reference sequence). V was pared by 0 bases and J by 4 bases, with 14 bases of the junction left unmatched. The CDR3 has 18 amino acids. Regarding the study as a whole: Spike mono-reactivity was evident in 304 of the 307 vaccine-specific clones derived from convalescent patients.

Noted treatment: roughly 10-day PBMC culture with coronavirus spike peptide pools or control peptides (ViraFEST assay). Researchers reported culturing approximately 2 million PBMCs per well with 10 IU/ml IL-2 and approximately 10 ug/ml peptide pools. The sample holds a few counts of this clonotype. Its antigen is unknown. The Oncomine TCR Beta short-read assay was applied to DNA of cultured CD4+ T cells. It was cultured CD4+ T cells from which genomic DNA was extracted. TCRdb called the PCR reads again in MiXCR, with one record for every CDR3 protein. The sample has approximately 15,000 distinct CDR3 sequences; approximately 50% are singletons.

This specimen was CD4+ T cells from blood, cultured in vitro, taken before SARS-CoV-2 vaccination. The chain carries TRBV20-1 and TRBJ1-5; 8 bases agree with TRBD1. The receptor was derived from a human donor who had recovered from COVID-19. CDR3 bases: TGCAGTGCTAGAGATCCTTCGCCCCAGGGGGCGCGGAATCAGCCCCAGCATTTT. Translated: CSARDPSPQGARNQPQHF.